The next 15 T cell receptor beta chains were all read from a single sample in a study of CD8+ T cells in alopecia areata. Sequencing used cDNA as its template, made by extracting RNA and reverse transcribing it. Using immunoSEQ multiplex PCR, the repertoire was profiled, and TCRdb retains in-frame clones only, with some absent. The data show more than 85,000 clones, with 60% to 75% seen just once and roughly a sixth held by the top ten. Treatment: oral pan-JAK inhibitor, 5-10 mg twice daily. The sequencing used CD8+ T cells sorted from blood, collected at week 4, from a patient treated with tofacitinib. The origin of the receptors is a human donor with alopecia areata.

The chain uses TRBV25-1 and TRBJ2-7; D is uncertain. Germline CDR1 and CDR2: MGHDK and SYGVNS. Trimming left V 3 bases short and J 6 bases short, with 12 bases between. CDR3 size: 13 residues. The CDR3 here is CASSDDHLSEQYF. CDR3 bases: TGTGCCAGCAGTGACGATCACCTATCCGAGCAGTACTTC.

The chain employs TRBV19 and TRBJ2-5; D may be TRBD1 (6 bases). CDR1 and CDR2 from the germline V gene are LNHDA and SQIVND (reference sequence). V dropped 9 bases and J dropped 7 bases, with 18 bases sitting between them. The CDR3 has 13 residues. The CDR3 is CARDRRRRSTQYF. The CDR3 nucleotides read TGTGCCAGAGACAGGCGCCGTCGGTCGACCCAGTACTTC.

In its sample, this clone was seen a few times. The chain joins TRBV27 to TRBJ1-5; 9 bases align to TRBD1. From germline, CDR1 is MNHEY and CDR2 SMNVEV (reference sequence). J was trimmed by 0 bases and V by 5 bases; bases with no gene match: 5. The CDR3 is made up of 16 amino acids. This CDR3 is CASSATGGHSNQPQHF. In DNA form, the CDR3 reads TGTGCCAGCAGTGCGACAGGGGGTCATAGCAATCAGCCCCAGCATTTT.

This chain uses TRBV5-1 with TRBJ1-1; perhaps TRBD1 as D (6 bases). The V gene lost 0 bases and the J gene lost 6 bases, with 15 bases spanning the gap. Germline CDR1 SGHRS, CDR2 YFSETQ. This CDR3 is built from 15 residues. This chain's CDR3 is CASSLAGAPKAEAFF. In DNA form, the CDR3 reads TGCGCCAGCAGCTTGGCGGGGGCGCCTAAGGCTGAAGCTTTCTTT.

The rearrangement uses TRBV13 and TRBJ1-2; D remains ambiguous. Germline V gene sequence: CDR1 PRHDT, CDR2 FYEKMQ (reference sequence). The CDR3 is 12 amino acids. Trimming shortened V by 10 bases and J by 4 bases, and 13 bases separated the two germline ends. The CDR3 DNA sequence: TGTGCCACTGATTTGGACGGCTATGGCTACACCTTC. It is translated as CATDLDGYGYTF.

The chain has TRBV28 and TRBJ2-5; 10 bases map to TRBD1. The CDR3 covers 20 residues. J was trimmed by 1 base and V by 2 bases; bases with no gene match: 16. CDR1 MDHEN and CDR2 SYDVKM come from the germline V gene. CDR3 nucleotide sequence: TGTGCCAGCAGTTTAGGGCGTCGAACGGGACAGGGGTCTGGCCAAGAGACCCAGTACTTC. Protein product: CASSLGRRTGQGSGQETQYF.

This chain uses TRBV29-1 with TRBJ2-5, with 12 nucleotides matching TRBD2. The CDR3 is made up of 17 amino acids. V lost 0 bases, J lost 0 bases, and 5 bases stayed unmatched. Germline V CDR1 and CDR2: SQVTM, ANQGSEA. CDR3 coding DNA: TGCAGCGTTGAAGATTCTAGCGGGGGGGCGTACCAAGAGACCCAGTACTTC. Residues: CSVEDSSGGAYQETQYF.

This sequence joins TRBV27 and TRBJ1-6; D possibly corresponds to TRBD1 (5 bases). V was trimmed by 8 bases and J by 5 bases, leaving 13 bases between them. The CDR3 is 14 residues long. Germline CDR1 and CDR2: MNHEY and SMNVEV (reference sequence). The DNA of the CDR3 is TGTGCCAGCCGCTTGGGGGGGAATAATTCACCCCTCCACTTT. Amino acids: CASRLGGNNSPLHF.

The V and J genes are TRBV6-5 and TRBJ1-2, with 8 bases matching TRBD1. CDR3 length equals 16 residues. Germline assignment: CDR1 MNHEY and CDR2 SVGAGI. V shed 2 bases and J 2 bases; nucleotides not matched to a gene: 7. For the CDR3, the DNA is TGTGCCAGCAGTTACCTTCAGGGGGCAAGGAACTATGGCTACACCTTC. This translates into CASSYLQGARNYGYTF.

This chain links TRBV4-3 with TRBJ1-2; D possibly corresponds to TRBD1 (6 bases). Trimming left V 3 bases short and J 5 bases short, with 13 bases between. Germline lookup yields CDR1 LGHNA and CDR2 YSLEER. The CDR3 runs to 14 residues. The chain's CDR3 is CASSQGGTMYGYTF. The CDR3 nucleotides read TGCGCCAGCAGCCAGGGGGGGACAATGTATGGCTACACCTTC.

The V gene is TRBV28, the J gene TRBJ2-7; D tentatively reads TRBD1 or TRBD2 (6 bases each). CDR3 size: 14 residues. V was clipped by 6 bases and J by 3 bases, with 15 bases between them. Germline CDR1 and CDR2: MDHEN and SYDVKM. CDR3 sequence (DNA): TGTGCCAGCAGACTTGCGGGGACAATCTACGAGCAGTACTTC. Translation: CASRLAGTIYEQYF.

This chain joins TRBV25-1 and TRBJ2-1; no reliable D call. This CDR3 region has 14 residues. V shed 2 bases and J shed 0 bases, with 5 bases lying between them. Looked up from germline, CDR1 is MGHDK and CDR2 is SYGVNS. The CDR3 DNA follows: TGTGCCAGCAGTGAAGAAAGCTCCTACAATGAGCAGTTCTTC. This gives the protein CASSEESSYNEQFF. The complete variable domain, with remaining parts taken from reference TRBV25-1 and TRBJ2-1, reads EADIYQTPRYLVIGTGKKITLECSQTMGHDKMYWYQQDPGMELHLIHYSYGVNSTEKGDLSSESTVSRIRTEHFPLTLESARPSHTSQYLCASSEESSYNEQFFGPGTRLTVL.

There are a few counts of this clone. The rearrangement links TRBV5-6 to TRBJ1-6; the D is unclear. Deletions cut 1 base from V and 3 bases from J, with 11 bases between. CDR1 SGHDT and CDR2 YYEEEE come from the germline V gene. The CDR3 runs 16 residues. The CDR3 sequence is CASSLFTGYYNSPLHF. Here the CDR3 DNA reads TGTGCCAGCAGCTTGTTTACCGGATACTATAATTCACCCCTCCACTTT.

This clone was seen a few times. The V and J genes are TRBV5-1 and TRBJ2-3; TRBD1 aligns across 8 bases. Germline assignment: CDR1 SGHRS and CDR2 YFSETQ. With 4 bases clipped from V and 6 bases from J, the junction kept 7 bases outside the gene matches. The CDR3 runs to 14 residues. CDR3 nucleotide sequence: TGCGCCAGCAGCCAAGGACAGGGTTCGGATACGCAGTATTTT. It specifies CASSQGQGSDTQYF.

This sequence joins TRBV23-1 and TRBJ1-5; 10 bases are shared with TRBD1. TRBV23-1 is an ORF; its function is uncertain. The CDR3 consists of 17 residues. The ends lost 4 bases at V and 1 base at J; junction bases unmatched: 7. This CDR3 reads CASSPRRDRGSNQPQHF. CDR3 nucleotide sequence: TGCGCCAGCAGTCCCAGGAGGGACAGGGGAAGCAATCAGCCCCAGCATTTT.